Below are 26 T cell receptor beta chains sequenced from a single sample in a study of T-cell reconstitution after alpha-beta-depleted transplantation in children (dated by TCRdb to the mid-2010s). Library construction relied on PCR. The instrument was an Illumina HiSeq 2500. TCR library preparation used molecular barcoding, with unique molecular identifiers applied to normalize quantification of the TCRbeta repertoire. TCRdb reanalyzed the raw reads on its own, using fastp at Q25 for trimming and MiXCR for clone calling, and kept in-frame beta chains. A single entry per CDR3 protein holds the most common genes and DNA from its merged rows. In this sample the table shows 500,000 or so distinct CDR3 sequences, roughly 33% of which occur a single time. Together, the top ten hold around 2.5% of the sample. Sequenced here: PBMCs from the stem cell graft donor, sampled from the stem cell graft. The receptors were gathered from a human donor who donated a stem cell graft to a child with aplastic anemia.

The genes are TRBV20-1 and TRBJ2-7; 12 nucleotides line up with TRBD1. The CDR3 loop spans 14 amino acids. V lost 1 base to trimming and J lost 4 bases; unmatched junction nucleotides: 2. The germline V gene encodes CDR1 DFQATT and CDR2 SNEGSKA (reference sequence). The CDR3 DNA follows: TGCAGTGCTAGAGGGGGACAGGGGGCGTACGAGCAGTACGTC. It translates to CSARGGQGAYEQYV.

This chain links TRBV19 with TRBJ2-6; D call uncertain. V shed 0 bases and J shed 0 bases, with 3 bases lying between them. CDR1 and CDR2 (germline): LNHDA, SQIVND (reference sequence). The CDR3 sequence is 15 residues long. The CDR3, as DNA: TGTGCCAGTAGTATAGAGGTCTCTGGGGCCAACGTCCTGACTTTC. This sequence encodes CASSIEVSGANVLTF.

Only a few counts were recorded for this clonotype. This sequence joins TRBV29-1 and TRBJ1-3; the D gene is possibly TRBD1 (5 bases). Deletions cut 0 bases from V and 7 bases from J, with 13 bases between. The V gene's germline CDR1 is SQVTM and CDR2 ANQGSEA. The CDR3 runs to 14 residues. The CDR3 sequence: CSVEEDSAWNTIYF. CDR3 in DNA: TGCAGCGTTGAAGAAGACAGCGCTTGGAACACCATATATTTT.

This rearrangement joins TRBV7-6 to TRBJ2-3, with D perhaps matching TRBD2 (5 bases). This CDR3 has 14 amino acids. The germline V and J ends were trimmed by 8 bases and 5 bases, with 17 bases remaining between them. CDR1 and CDR2 (germline): SGHVS, FNYEAQ. The DNA for the CDR3 is TGTGCCAGCGCATCCGGTGGGGAGAGAGATACGCAGTATTTT. It encodes CASASGGERDTQYF.

This clonotype was recorded a few times. The rearrangement links TRBV6-5 to TRBJ1-6; D possibly corresponds to TRBD1 (5 bases). Trimming pared 0 bases from V and 6 bases from J, leaving 12 bases between. CDR1 is MNHEY and CDR2 is SVGAGI in the germline V gene. CDR3 length equals 16 residues. CDR3 sequence reads: CASSYSTEPLNSPLHF. The CDR3 nucleotides read TGTGCCAGCAGTTACTCGACAGAACCACTTAATTCACCCCTCCACTTT.

On this clonotype: A much larger clone differs by one base, so this may be a read error. This chain connects TRBV12-3 or TRBV12-4 to TRBJ1-1; 8 bases are shared with TRBD1. This CDR3 has 18 residues. DNA for the CDR3: TGTGCCAGCAGTTTTCCGGGATGGACAGGGACCTCAAACACTGAAGCTTACTTT. Its protein product is CASSFPGWTGTSNTEAYF.

The chain couples TRBV10-3 to TRBJ2-1, with 11 bases identical to TRBD1. J was trimmed by 5 bases and V by 6 bases; bases with no gene match: 6. This CDR3 is 15 amino acids long. CDR1 and CDR2 from the germline V gene are ENHRY and SYGVKD. As DNA, the CDR3 is TGTGCCATCAGCGCCGGACAGGGGGCAAACAATGAGCAGTTCTTC. Residues: CAISAGQGANNEQFF.

The chain couples TRBV29-1 to TRBJ2-1, with 9 bases matching TRBD1. The CDR3 runs to 16 residues. In germline, CDR1 is SQVTM, CDR2 ANQGSEA. J lost 6 bases, V lost 1 base, and 10 bases had no gene match. The DNA of the CDR3 is TGCAGCGTTGAAGCCCGGACAGGGGCCCACCTCAATGAGCAGTTCTTC. This gives the protein CSVEARTGAHLNEQFF.

V usage is TRBV29-1 and J usage is TRBJ2-1; the D gene is possibly TRBD2 (5 bases). Germline-derived CDR1 and CDR2 are SQVTM and ANQGSEA. Between the trimmed V and J ends, which lost 4 bases and 4 bases, there was a span of 11 bases. The CDR3 covers 13 residues. The CDR3 DNA sequence: TGCAGCGTTGTGGGCGGGCCGTACAATGAGCAGTTCTTC. Residues: CSVVGGPYNEQFF.

The sample holds a few counts of this clonotype. CDR3 amino acids: CASSYRTSGETQYF. The DNA for the CDR3 is TGTGCCAGCAGTTACCGGACTAGCGGAGAGACCCAGTACTTC. The rearrangement joins TRBV6-5 to TRBJ2-5, with 10 bases that match TRBD2. Germline loops: CDR1 MNHEY, CDR2 SVGAGI. Losses at the gene ends were 2 bases for V and 4 bases for J; bases not matched to a gene: 1. The CDR3 length is 14 residues.

This clonotype was picked up a small number of times. This chain joins TRBV7-9 and TRBJ2-7; the D gene could be TRBD1 or TRBD2 (5 bases each). The length of the CDR3 is 14 residues. V gave up 3 bases and J gave up 2 bases, with 11 bases separating them. Germline CDR1 and CDR2: SEHNR and FQNEAQ (reference sequence). CDR3 residues: CASSFRDETYEQYF. In DNA form, the CDR3 reads TGTGCCAGCAGCTTCCGGGACGAGACCTACGAGCAGTACTTC.

This clonotype has more than one count but fewer than ten. V gene TRBV20-1 combines with J gene TRBJ1-5; D unresolved. There are 13 residues in the CDR3. Germline CDR1 reads DFQATT; CDR2 reads SNEGSKA (reference sequence). V lost 3 bases, J lost 0 bases, and 6 bases lay in between. CDR3 residues: CSASAHSNQPQHF. The CDR3 DNA is TGCAGTGCTAGCGCCCATAGCAATCAGCCCCAGCATTTT.

The rearrangement joins TRBV3-1 to TRBJ1-2; TRBD1 aligns across 8 bases. The CDR3 has 12 amino acids. Germline V gene data show CDR1 as LGHDT and CDR2 as YNNKEL (reference sequence). The ends lost 3 bases at V and 7 bases at J; junction bases unmatched: 1. The CDR3 spells CASSQDRVGYTF. The DNA of the CDR3 is TGTGCCAGCAGCCAGGACAGGGTTGGCTACACCTTC.

This chain links TRBV12-3 or TRBV12-4 with TRBJ2-7, with 9 bases aligning to TRBD2. This CDR3 has 14 amino acids. The junction had 7 bases not matched to a gene; V was cut back by 6 bases and J by 4 bases. This CDR3 is CASSGGGGPYEQYV. DNA for the CDR3: TGTGCCAGCAGCGGCGGGGGGGGTCCGTACGAGCAGTACGTC.

The J gene is TRBJ2-3, the V gene TRBV7-2; 8 bases align to TRBD2. Germline loops: CDR1 SGHTA, CDR2 FQGNSA. The CDR3 totals 17 residues. The ends lost 2 bases at V and 4 bases at J; junction bases unmatched: 11. The DNA of the CDR3 is TGTGCCAGCAGCTTACGGACTAGCCGGGAAGGTCCAGATACGCAGTATTTT. This sequence encodes CASSLRTSREGPDTQYF. Filled out from reference TRBV7-2 and TRBJ2-3, the complete variable domain reads GAGVSQSPSNKVTEKGKDVELRCDPISGHTALYWYRQSLGQGLEFLIYFQGNSAPDKSGLPSDRFSAERTGGSVSTLTIQRTQQEDSAVYLCASSLRTSREGPDTQYFGPGTRLTVL.

V usage is TRBV12-3 or TRBV12-4 and J usage is TRBJ1-1; D call uncertain. Trimming left V 6 bases short and J 3 bases short, with 11 bases between. The CDR3 totals 13 residues. The CDR3 DNA reads as TGTGCCAGCAGCCCCAGTTTTGACACTGAAGCTTTCTTT. It is translated as CASSPSFDTEAFF.

This clonotype was observed many times. This rearrangement joins TRBV12-3 or TRBV12-4 to TRBJ2-2; 10 positions agree with TRBD1. The CDR3 extends over 15 amino acids. With V trimmed by 11 bases and J by 4 bases, 10 bases remained unmatched. The CDR3 DNA sequence: TGTGCCTCCTCGGGACAGGGGAAAGGCACCGGGGAGCTGTTTTTT. Encoded protein: CASSGQGKGTGELFF.

This chain connects TRBV10-3 to TRBJ2-7, with TRBD2 matching over 13 bases. Germline CDR1 ENHRY, CDR2 SYGVKD. The CDR3 contains 14 residues. The V segment lost 10 bases and the J segment 7 bases; nucleotides outside the gene matches: 10. In nucleotides, the CDR3 is TGTGCCACCGGGTCTCGGACTAGCGGGGGAGAGCAGTACTTC. Its translation: CATGSRTSGGEQYF.

The chain carries TRBV7-9 and TRBJ1-6; 9 bases agree with TRBD1. The CDR3 loop spans 16 amino acids. The V and J ends lost 5 bases and 8 bases, in that order; junction bases with no gene match: 10. In germline, CDR1 is SEHNR, CDR2 FQNEAQ (reference sequence). The CDR3: CASSDNRGRGDSPLHF. As DNA, the CDR3 is TGTGCCAGCAGCGATAACAGGGGGCGCGGTGATTCACCCCTCCACTTT.

There are a few counts of this clonotype. This chain joins TRBV7-2 and TRBJ1-5, with 10 bases that match TRBD1. Per germline, CDR1 SGHTA and CDR2 FQGNSA. V was pared by 0 bases and J by 11 bases, with 1 base of the junction left unmatched. The CDR3 has 13 amino acids. The CDR3 region is CASSLAGQGSQHF. The CDR3 bases are TGTGCCAGCAGCTTAGCGGGACAGGGGTCCCAGCATTTT.

In this sample, this clonotype turned up a few times. The rearrangement joins TRBV12-3 or TRBV12-4 to TRBJ2-1, with D unclear. The CDR3 length is 15 residues. V shed 3 bases and J shed 6 bases, with 15 bases lying between them. The CDR3 protein is CASSLLTGKGNEQFF. In DNA form, the CDR3 reads TGTGCCAGCAGTTTGCTTACCGGAAAGGGCAATGAGCAGTTCTTC.

V gene TRBV9 combines with J gene TRBJ2-3; TRBD2 matches 14 bases. With 0 bases clipped from V and 3 bases from J, the junction kept 6 bases outside the gene matches. Germline CDR1 SGDLS, CDR2 YYNGEE. The CDR3 extends over 18 amino acids. The DNA for the CDR3 is TGTGCCAGCAGCGTAGACGGGACTAGCGGGAGCTCAACAGATACGCAGTATTTT. Encoded protein: CASSVDGTSGSSTDTQYF.

The rearrangement links TRBV7-9 to TRBJ2-7; 9 bases line up with TRBD1. The CDR3 is made up of 14 amino acids. V shed 7 bases, J shed 7 bases, and the junction held 11 bases outside the gene matches. The germline gives CDR1 SEHNR, CDR2 FQNEAQ (reference sequence). The CDR3 nucleotides read TGTGCCAGCACCCCAGGACAGGGGCGTAATGAGCAGTACGTC. Amino acids: CASTPGQGRNEQYV.

This clonotype has more than one count but fewer than ten. V and J are TRBV20-1 and TRBJ2-3; D gene unclear. The CDR3 loop spans 12 amino acids. Germline V gene sequence: CDR1 DFQATT, CDR2 SNEGSKA (reference sequence). With 6 bases removed from V and 0 bases from J, the gap between germline ends came to 7 bases. The CDR3 DNA sequence: TGCAGTGCGCCGAGTAGCACAGATACGCAGTATTTT. Translated: CSAPSSTDTQYF.

The chain joins TRBV15 to TRBJ2-2; either TRBD1 or TRBD2 may supply D (5 bases each). Germline V gene sequence: CDR1 LNHNV, CDR2 YYDKDF (reference sequence). V was pared by 0 bases and J by 4 bases, with 9 bases between. The CDR3 covers 15 residues. The CDR3: CATSRDGGSTGELFF. DNA for the CDR3: TGTGCCACCAGCAGAGATGGGGGATCCACCGGGGAGCTGTTTTTT.

V gene TRBV12-3 or TRBV12-4 combines with J gene TRBJ1-1; 7 bases align to TRBD1. After removal of 0 bases from V and 4 bases from J, the junction contained 2 bases not matched to a gene. The CDR3 loop spans 14 amino acids. This CDR3 is CASSLATGITEAFF. CDR3 sequence (DNA): TGTGCCAGCAGTTTAGCGACAGGGATCACTGAAGCTTTCTTT.